Listed here are 26 T cell receptor beta chains from one sample, sequenced in a study of CD8 T cells in ankylosing spondylitis. TCRdb reprocessed the 5' RACE reads via MiXCR and lists one record per CDR3 protein. This sample has 250,000 to 300,000 distinct CDR3 sequences; 15% to 20% occur once, and the top ten carry approximately 33%. The sample was blood, either unsorted or a sorted T cell fraction (not recorded which). Receptor source: a male donor with ankylosing spondylitis or in good health (not recorded which).

This clonotype was picked up many times. V is TRBV12-3 or TRBV12-4 and J is TRBJ1-2; D not resolved. This CDR3 has 14 residues. The ends were cut back, 8 bases at V and 10 bases at J, with 23 bases in the middle. The CDR3 nucleotides read TGTGCCAGCGGCCCTGTGAAGGGTAGTGGGGACTACACCTTC. Translation: CASGPVKGSGDYTF.

This clonotype was seen a few times. DNA of the CDR3: TGTGCCAGCAGCCAAGGGGACTGGGTGGGTCAAGAGACCCAGTACTTC. Amino acids: CASSQGDWVGQETQYF. The rearrangement links TRBV3-1 to TRBJ2-5, with D possibly being TRBD2 (6 bases). This CDR3 is built from 16 residues. Trimming took 1 base from V and 2 from J, leaving 14 bases between them. From germline, CDR1 is LGHDT and CDR2 YNNKEL (reference sequence).

This sequence joins TRBV7-3 and TRBJ2-2; no clear D gene. Germline CDR1 reads SGHTA; CDR2 reads FQGTGA. The CDR3 sequence is 13 residues long. V lost 1 base and J lost 4, with 4 bases in between. The CDR3 nucleotides are TGTGCCAGCAGCTTAATTCTCACCGGGGAGCTGTTTTTT. Translating gives CASSLILTGELFF.

The gene calls are TRBV7-9 and TRBJ2-7; D is unresolved. Germline-derived CDR1 and CDR2 are SEHNR and FQNEAQ (reference sequence). There are 12 residues in the CDR3. V was clipped by 5 bases and J by 6 bases, with 11 bases between them. In DNA, the CDR3 is TGTGCCAGCAGCGAGGTGACCGGCGAGCAGTACTTC. It translates to CASSEVTGEQYF.

The sample holds a few counts of this clonotype. This sequence joins TRBV4-3 and TRBJ2-5; 10 nucleotides line up with TRBD2. J gave up 5 bases and V 0 bases, and 6 bases lay outside the gene matches. This CDR3 region has 16 residues. Germline CDR1 reads LGHNA; CDR2 reads YSLEER. The CDR3 region has the DNA TGCGCCAGCAGCCAAGATGGTAGCGGGGGGACGGAGACCCAGTACTTC. Protein sequence: CASSQDGSGGTETQYF.

The chain recombines TRBV7-3 with TRBJ2-1; D ambiguous. CDR3 length equals 16 residues. The V end was cut by 4 bases, the J end by 2 bases, with 15 bases between. The germline V gene encodes CDR1 SGHTA and CDR2 FQGTGA. The CDR3 nucleotides read TGTGCCAGCAGCTCCAGTTCTAGTGTGCCCTACAATGAGCAGTTCTTC. It codes for CASSSSSSVPYNEQFF.

The rearrangement joins TRBV10-3 to TRBJ2-3; no definite D call. This CDR3 has 16 residues. V was clipped by 0 bases and J by 2 bases, with 12 bases between them. Germline assignment: CDR1 ENHRY and CDR2 SYGVKD. The CDR3 bases are TGTGCCATCAGTGAGTCTGTTGTCCAGGACACAGATACGCAGTATTTT. Translating gives CAISESVVQDTDTQYF.

This clonotype was seen at least ten times. The V gene is TRBV14, the J gene TRBJ2-3; 10 bases match TRBD2. The V gene's germline CDR1 is SGHDN and CDR2 FVKESK. The CDR3 covers 15 residues. The J segment lost 3 bases and the V segment lost 5 bases, leaving 5 bases of the junction unmatched. The CDR3, as DNA: TGTGCCAGCAGCTACCTAGCGGGAGATACAGATACGCAGTATTTT. Translating it yields CASSYLAGDTDTQYF. The whole variable domain, filled in from reference TRBV14 and TRBJ2-3, reads EAGVTQFPSHSVIEKGQTVTLRCDPISGHDNLYWYRRVMGKEIKFLLHFVKESKQDESGMPNNRFLAERTGGTYSTLKVQPAELEDSGVYFCASSYLAGDTDTQYFGPGTRLTVL.

This chain links TRBV4-3 with TRBJ2-1, with D perhaps TRBD2 (5 bases). Trimming stripped 3 bases from V and 2 bases from J, with 11 bases between. CDR1 and CDR2 (germline): LGHNA, YSLEER. CDR3 size: 15 residues. CDR3 sequence (DNA): TGCGCCAGCAGCCAGGGGAGCGGAACCTACAATGAGCAGTTCTTC. It codes for CASSQGSGTYNEQFF.

The rearrangement uses TRBV30 and TRBJ2-3; D ambiguous. V was pared by 4 bases and J by 2 bases, with 16 bases between. This CDR3 contains 15 residues. The germline V gene encodes CDR1 GTSNPN and CDR2 SVGIG (reference sequence). This chain's CDR3 is CAWTPANTDTDTQYF. CDR3 in DNA: TGTGCCTGGACGCCAGCCAATACAGACACAGATACGCAGTATTTT.

The rearrangement links TRBV11-2 to TRBJ2-1, with no clear D. Trimming left V 5 bases short and J 7 bases short, with 15 bases between. Germline values: CDR1 SGHAT, CDR2 FQNNGV. There are 14 residues in the CDR3. CDR3 bases: TGTGCCAGCAGCGCAATGGACCAGGCAAATGAGCAGTTCTTC. It translates to CASSAMDQANEQFF.

V usage is TRBV9 and J usage is TRBJ2-7; D is perhaps TRBD2 (5 bases). This CDR3 contains 14 residues. V was pared by 4 bases and J by 6 bases, with 17 bases between. The germline V gene encodes CDR1 SGDLS and CDR2 YYNGEE. In nucleotides, the CDR3 is TGTGCCAGCAGCTATATTGGCTCAGGAGGCGAGCAGTACTTC. Its translation is CASSYIGSGGEQYF.

The V gene is TRBV7-9, the J gene TRBJ2-1; maybe TRBD2 (5 bases). V shed 6 bases and J shed 4 bases, with 13 bases lying between them. Germline loops: CDR1 SEHNR, CDR2 FQNEAQ (reference sequence). The CDR3 contains 14 residues. In DNA, the CDR3 is TGTGCCAGCAGTGAGAATAAGCGGTACAATGAGCAGTTCTTC. Translation gives CASSENKRYNEQFF.

This clonotype was seen a few times. The chain has TRBV20-1 and TRBJ2-4; the D gene is possibly TRBD2 (5 bases). Trimming stripped 6 bases from V and 2 bases from J, with 14 bases between. Germline lookup yields CDR1 DFQATT and CDR2 SNEGSKA (reference sequence). CDR3 length equals 14 residues. This chain's CDR3 is CSAPRAATKNIQYF. The CDR3 DNA reads as TGCAGTGCACCGAGGGCAGCGACCAAAAACATTCAGTACTTC.

CDR3 nucleotide sequence: TGCAGTGCTAGCCCGATGACTAGCGGGAACTACAATGAGCAGTTCTTC. It codes for CSASPMTSGNYNEQFF. The chain employs TRBV20-1 and TRBJ2-1; the match to TRBD2 covers 11 bases. CDR3 length: 16 residues. Germline V CDR1 and CDR2: DFQATT, SNEGSKA (reference sequence). Trimming took 3 bases from V and 3 from J; bases not matched to a gene: 7.

The chain couples TRBV20-1 to TRBJ2-6; D ambiguous. The V gene's germline CDR1 is DFQATT and CDR2 SNEGSKA (reference sequence). The CDR3 contains 14 residues. The V end was cut by 5 bases, the J end by 0 bases, with 8 bases between. CDR3 sequence (DNA): TGCAGTGCTTATTCAGGCTCTGGGGCCAACGTCCTGACTTTC. Translated, it gives CSAYSGSGANVLTF.

This clonotype was observed a handful of times. The rearrangement uses TRBV9 and TRBJ1-4; D ambiguous. The CDR3 covers 17 residues. V gave up 4 bases and J gave up 0 bases, with 16 bases separating them. Germline CDR1 reads SGDLS; CDR2 reads YYNGEE. CDR3: CASSKLGGPATNEKLFF. In DNA, the CDR3 is TGTGCCAGCAGCAAACTAGGCGGGCCTGCAACTAATGAAAAACTGTTTTTT.

The rearrangement joins TRBV14 to TRBJ2-5; D unclear. The CDR3 totals 13 residues. The V gene lost 0 bases and the J gene lost 1 base, with 3 bases spanning the gap. CDR1 is SGHDN and CDR2 is FVKESK in the germline V gene. The CDR3 coding sequence is TGTGCCAGCAGCCAAGACGTCCAAGAGACCCAGTACTTC. This codes for CASSQDVQETQYF.

This clonotype was recorded a few times. The chain combines TRBV12-5 with TRBJ2-7; unclear D gene. Germline V CDR1 and CDR2: LGHNT, FRNRAP. The CDR3 length is 12 residues. V gave up 4 bases and J gave up 0 bases, with 4 bases separating them. CDR3 amino acids: CASGYSSYEQYF. In DNA form, the CDR3 reads TGTGCTAGTGGTTATAGCTCCTACGAGCAGTACTTC.

CDR3 residues: CASSEVGGSSYEQYF. The CDR3 region has the DNA TGTGCCAGCAGTGAAGTAGGTGGGAGCTCCTACGAGCAGTACTTC. V usage is TRBV6-1 and J usage is TRBJ2-7, with D maybe TRBD2 (5 bases). Trimming took off 1 base at V and 0 bases at J, with 10 bases between the two ends. Germline CDR1 is MNHNS and CDR2 is SASEGT. The CDR3 contains 15 residues.

This chain links TRBV12-3 or TRBV12-4 with TRBJ2-7; 13 nucleotides match TRBD2. This CDR3 has 17 residues. Unmatched junction bases numbered 15, after V lost 6 bases and J lost 7 bases. This chain's CDR3 is CASSFTGMGLAGNEQYF. The CDR3 DNA reads TGTGCCAGCAGCTTTACGGGGATGGGACTAGCGGGAAATGAGCAGTACTTC.

This clonotype showed up many times. The chain links TRBV11-2 to TRBJ2-5; possibly TRBD1 or TRBD2 for D (5 bases each). The CDR3 spans 15 residues. Trimming removed 5 bases from V and 2 bases from J, with 15 bases in between. CDR1 and CDR2 from the germline V gene are SGHAT and FQNNGV. The CDR3 DNA is TGTGCCAGCAGCACACAGGTCGGGGTTCAAGAGACCCAGTACTTC. It yields the protein CASSTQVGVQETQYF.

This chain uses TRBV2 with TRBJ2-3, with 9 positions matching TRBD1. The CDR3 consists of 15 residues. Germline CDR1 and CDR2: SNHLY and FYNNEI. With V trimmed by 3 bases and J by 3 bases, 4 bases remained unmatched. The CDR3 nucleotides are TGTGCCAGCAGTGATCGGACAGGGGCGACAGATACGCAGTATTTT. It specifies CASSDRTGATDTQYF.

In its sample, this clonotype was seen a few times. V is TRBV10-3 and J is TRBJ2-1; TRBD1 agrees at 8 bases. The CDR3 extends over 14 amino acids. V lost 0 bases, J lost 10 bases, and 5 bases stayed unmatched. Germline V gene data show CDR1 as ENHRY and CDR2 as SYGVKD. CDR3 DNA sequence: TGTGCCATCAGTGAGTCCGGTGGGACAGGAGAGCAGTTCTTC. It encodes CAISESGGTGEQFF.

This clonotype was recorded only once. The V gene is TRBV29-1, the J gene TRBJ2-5, with TRBD1 as a possible D gene (6 bases). Germline V gives CDR1 SQVTM, CDR2 ANQGSEA. There are 13 residues in the CDR3. V lost 5 bases to trimming and J lost 3 bases, with 13 bases between them. The CDR3 protein is CSVTGLWEETQYF. CDR3 DNA sequence: TGCAGCGTTACAGGGCTTTGGGAAGAGACCCAGTACTTC.

This rearrangement joins TRBV20-1 to TRBJ2-7, with TRBD2 identical over 13 bases. This CDR3 spans 18 amino acids. Germline CDR1 and CDR2: DFQATT and SNEGSKA (reference sequence). With 0 bases clipped from V and 6 bases from J, the junction kept 14 bases outside the gene matches. This CDR3 reads CSARDKRLAGGPHLEQYF. CDR3 in DNA: TGCAGTGCTAGAGATAAGAGACTAGCGGGAGGACCCCACCTCGAGCAGTACTTC.